This T cell receptor (beta chain) was documented in a study of cytomegalovirus exposure and HLA in healthy donors. The study's findings and limits: Most TCR sequences proved rare, with some public TCRs found in many donors.

TCRdb's copy holds only in-frame clones and misses some; the assay was immunoSEQ multiplex PCR. Counted here are fewer than 250,000 clones, around nine tenths occurring once; the ten biggest clones make up 2% to 3%. Germline V gene data show CDR1 as SGDLS and CDR2 as YYNGEE. CDR3 length: 15 residues. V lost 7 bases and J lost 4; bases outside the gene matches: 9. Concerning this clone itself: The target antigen is unknown.

The specimen was PBMCs. V usage is TRBV9 and J usage is TRBJ2-2; 8 bases match TRBD1. This clonotype was sampled from a man aged 18 to 35 in good health and CMV-seronegative. The CDR3 protein is CASGGGQGGTGELFF. The CDR3 DNA sequence: TGTGCCAGCGGAGGAGGACAGGGTGGCACCGGGGAGCTGTTTTTT.